This T cell receptor (beta chain) was retrieved from a study of cytomegalovirus exposure and HLA in healthy donors. Germline loops: CDR1 MNHEY, CDR2 SVGAGI. The length of the CDR3 is 12 residues. V dropped 6 bases and J dropped 7 bases, with 12 bases sitting between them. This clone has more than one count but fewer than ten. The primer mix had 60 Vbeta and 13 Jbeta primers. Source study methods: It was a later analysis that counted 79 million or so unique TCR beta chains, of which around 11 million were shared. The data were produced by immunoSEQ multiplex PCR, yet TCRdb's version contains in-frame clones alone and is incomplete. The DNA gave D and trimming, while V, J and clone size come from that table. The sample yields 110,000 or so clones, 80% seen once.

The clonotype originates from a man aged 25 to 45 in good health and CMV-seropositive. The chain employs TRBV6-5 and TRBJ2-5; D possibly corresponds to TRBD2 (5 bases). Material: PBMCs. Here the CDR3 DNA reads TGTGCCAGCAGCAAACCGGCGGGGACCCAGTACTTC. This sequence encodes CASSKPAGTQYF.